Listed below are T cell receptor beta chains from one sample, sequenced in a study of neurological immune-mediated disorders. TCRdb re-called the 5' RACE reads through MiXCR, storing one row per CDR3 protein. The table lists 65,000 to 85,000 distinct CDR3 sequences, approximately 3.3% of them singletons. The sequenced material came from PBMCs. The receptor set was obtained from a woman between 50 and 59 years old with multiple sclerosis. Both conserved end residues are part of each CDR3. Clone sizes are shown as once, few, many, or a class for an expanded clone.

j_gene: TRBJ1-2; abundance: many; v_gene: TRBV7-2; CDR3aa: CASTQTGNRLDYGYTF
j_gene: TRBJ2-3; abundance: many; v_gene: TRBV5-5; CDR3aa: CASSEIRTDTQYF
j_gene: TRBJ2-7; abundance: few; v_gene: TRBV6-1; CDR3aa: CASSEVRASGRRERPYEQYF
j_gene: TRBJ1-6; abundance: many; v_gene: TRBV12-3/TRBV12-4; CDR3aa: CASSLGQYNSPLHF
j_gene: TRBJ1-6; abundance: many; v_gene: TRBV20-1; CDR3aa: CSASGGGNSPLHF
j_gene: TRBJ2-2; abundance: many; v_gene: TRBV5-5; CDR3aa: CASSFRDRGTGELFF
j_gene: TRBJ2-1; abundance: many; v_gene: TRBV6-6; CDR3aa: CASSGGTAKNSVWGQFF
j_gene: TRBJ2-7; abundance: many; v_gene: TRBV20-1; CDR3aa: CSAGRALTGYEQYF
j_gene: TRBJ2-1; abundance: many; v_gene: TRBV6-5; CDR3aa: CASRLTDNYNEQFF
j_gene: TRBJ2-3; abundance: many; v_gene: TRBV5-1; CDR3aa: CASSPQGNTDTQYF
j_gene: TRBJ1-1; abundance: many; v_gene: TRBV5-1; CDR3aa: CASSLQDTGSEAFF